This section outlines one T cell receptor beta chain sequence together with its context. This sample was taken from a study of blood T cell repertoires in COVID-19. The repertoire was sequenced with immunoSEQ multiplex PCR; TCRdb's copy has only in-frame clones and lacks some. The sample carries a few hundred thousand clones, roughly 87% recorded once. Participants came from about two dozen US areas, aged about 18 to 90 years. The CDR3 contains 15 residues. V lost 0 bases and J 4 bases, leaving 13 bases between the germline ends. CDR1 SGHRS and CDR2 YFSETQ come from the germline V gene. The V gene is TRBV5-1, the J gene TRBJ1-2; tentatively, D is TRBD1 (6 bases). The TCR sequence derives from a woman aged 25 to 39 who had recovered from COVID-19. Sequencing was done on a sample of PBMCs or T cells enriched from blood (not recorded which). Written as DNA, the CDR3 is TGCGCCAGCAGCTTGGGGCAGGGGCCGGCCTATGGCTACACCTTC. Protein: CASSLGQGPAYGYTF.